This paragraph covers one T cell receptor beta chain sequence. This CDR3 is 12 amino acids long. Germline CDR1 MNHEY, CDR2 SVGEGT. V was clipped by 5 bases and J by 7 bases, with 9 bases between them. This sample stems from a study of blood T cells in healthy people across ages. Primers used in a second PCR of about 7 to 12 cycles were a sample-barcoded 5' primer and a J-beta primer mix. TCRdb itself ran the 5' RACE reads through MiXCR, one entry per CDR3 protein. This table holds roughly 500,000 distinct CDR3 sequences, about 25% found once. The same specimen was also included in a second study, on T cells of mothers and their children.

The V call is TRBV6-2 or TRBV6-3, the J call TRBJ2-1; D uncertain. The clonotype comes from a boy under 18 in good health. The material sequenced was blood. CDR3 residues: CASSKGLNEQFF. DNA for the CDR3: TGTGCCAGCAGTAAGGGCCTGAATGAGCAGTTCTTC.